Following are 32 T cell receptor beta chains from one sample sequenced in a study of shared clonotypes between healthy human individuals. Sequenced by immunoSEQ multiplex PCR; TCRdb stores in-frame clones only, minus some. The data contain about 2.1 million clones, around 93% of them singletons. CD8 cells classed as naive were CD45RO-negative and positively selected for CCR7, excluding terminally differentiated effector memory CD45RA+ cells. The specimen was naive CD8+ T cells from PBMCs. The receptors stem from a man aged 18 to 35 in good health. Some clones in this sample may be carry-over from other donors' samples.

In DNA form, the CDR3 reads TGTGCCAGTAGTGCGACACAGGGATGGGATGAGCAGTTCTTC. Its translation: CASSATQGWDEQFF. The chain combines TRBV19 with TRBJ2-1, with a tentative D call TRBD1 (6 bases). The V gene lost 5 bases and the J gene lost 8 bases, with 16 bases spanning the gap. Looked up from germline, CDR1 is LNHDA and CDR2 is SQIVND (reference sequence). The CDR3 loop spans 14 amino acids.

This clone was counted a single time. V usage is TRBV13 and J usage is TRBJ2-7, with D possibly being TRBD1 or TRBD2 (5 bases each). There are 16 residues in the CDR3. The ends were cut back, 4 bases at V and 0 bases at J, with 16 bases in the middle. CDR1 is PRHDT, CDR2 FYEKMQ, per germline (reference sequence). The CDR3 region is CASSSWRGVSSYEQYF. For the CDR3, the DNA is TGTGCCAGCAGCTCTTGGCGAGGGGTTAGCTCCTACGAGCAGTACTTC.

Written as DNA, the CDR3 is TGTGCCAGCAGCGCGGGAGGGGTTCTGAACACCGGGGAGCTGTTTTTT. The encoded protein is CASSAGGVLNTGELFF. The rearrangement uses TRBV5-6 and TRBJ2-2; 9 nucleotides line up with TRBD2. There are 16 residues in the CDR3. CDR1 and CDR2 from the germline V gene are SGHDT and YYEEEE. Trimming took 4 bases from V and 1 from J; bases not matched to a gene: 5.

This clone has only one observation. This chain joins TRBV28 and TRBJ2-5, with TRBD1 matching 7 bases. J lost 5 bases, V lost 1 base, and 7 bases had no gene match. Germline assignment: CDR1 MDHEN and CDR2 SYDVKM. This CDR3 is 15 amino acids long. The CDR3 here is CASSLFLRGGETQYF. CDR3 sequence (DNA): TGTGCCAGCAGTTTATTCCTGAGAGGGGGCGAGACCCAGTACTTC.

As for this clone: The limits of the CDR3 on the DNA are not certain, so only TCRdb's listed CDR3 is given. The chain carries TRBV28 and TRBJ1-5. The CDR3 numbers 16 amino acids, ends counted. CDR1 MDHEN and CDR2 SYDVKM come from the germline V gene. CDR3 protein: CATVGGADYTFGAQHF.

This clone came up once. The V call is TRBV9, the J call TRBJ2-1; possibly TRBD2 for D (5 bases). The CDR3 spans 17 residues. V was trimmed by 4 bases and J by 3 bases, leaving 20 bases between them. Germline CDR1 reads SGDLS; CDR2 reads YYNGEE. The CDR3 protein is CASSPGNGPGVYNEQFF. CDR3 coding DNA: TGTGCCAGCAGCCCGGGGAACGGGCCCGGGGTCTACAATGAGCAGTTCTTC. Combining the CDR3 with reference TRBV9 and TRBJ2-1 gives the whole variable domain DSGVTQTPKHLITATGQRVTLRCSPRSGDLSVYWYQQSLDQGLQFLIQYYNGEERAKGNILERFSAQQFPDLHSELNLSSLELGDSALYFCASSPGNGPGVYNEQFFGPGTRLTVL.

J is TRBJ2-7 and V is TRBV28, with 8 bases matching TRBD1. The V and J ends lost 4 bases and 5 bases, in that order; junction bases with no gene match: 7. Germline CDR1 and CDR2: MDHEN and SYDVKM. The CDR3 has 14 residues. The CDR3 DNA sequence: TGTGCCAGCAGTTCACGAGGACAGGGAGACGAGCAGTACTTC. This codes for CASSSRGQGDEQYF.

This chain joins TRBV27 and TRBJ2-7, with TRBD2 as a possible D gene (6 bases). CDR3 length: 14 amino acids. Germline V gene lookup returns CDR1 MNHEY and CDR2 SMNVEV (reference sequence). With 0 bases removed from V and 5 bases from J, the gap between germline ends came to 11 bases. The CDR3 loop is CASSLSSGADEQYF. The CDR3 DNA is TGTGCCAGCAGTTTATCGTCGGGAGCGGACGAGCAGTACTTC.

The V call is TRBV7-9, the J call TRBJ2-7; TRBD1 matches at 9 bases. V dropped 6 bases and J dropped 2; count of bases not matched to a gene: 8. The CDR3 is 15 residues long. Germline assignment: CDR1 SEHNR and CDR2 FQNEAQ (reference sequence). The CDR3 loop reads CASSFTGTGTYEQYF. CDR3 DNA sequence: TGTGCCAGCAGTTTTACCGGGACAGGGACCTACGAGCAGTACTTC.

This chain links TRBV19 with TRBJ1-5; 7 bases are a match to TRBD1. In germline, CDR1 is LNHDA, CDR2 SQIVND (reference sequence). The V gene end was trimmed by 7 bases and the J gene end by 5 bases; junction bases not matched to a gene: 8. The CDR3 totals 14 residues. DNA of the CDR3: TGTGCCAGTATAGCCCGGGACAGCTATCAGCCCCAGCATTTT. This gives the protein CASIARDSYQPQHF.

This clone is a singleton in its sample. The V gene is TRBV28, the J gene TRBJ1-3; perhaps TRBD1 as D (6 bases). The CDR3 runs 16 residues. Germline CDR1 MDHEN, CDR2 SYDVKM. Trimming left V 3 bases short and J 4 bases short, with 16 bases between. The chain's CDR3 is CASSLKRGARGNTIYF. DNA of the CDR3: TGTGCCAGCAGTTTGAAGAGGGGGGCCAGAGGAAACACCATATATTTT.

V is TRBV9 and J is TRBJ2-1; D is perhaps TRBD1 (5 bases). V shed 6 bases and J shed 5 bases, with 15 bases lying between them. The germline CDR1 and CDR2 sequences are SGDLS and YYNGEE. CDR3 length: 14 residues. CDR3 protein: CASTIGVGNNEQFF. As DNA, the CDR3 is TGTGCCAGCACCATAGGGGTGGGGAACAATGAGCAGTTCTTC. The full variable domain, completed using reference TRBV9 and TRBJ2-1, is DSGVTQTPKHLITATGQRVTLRCSPRSGDLSVYWYQQSLDQGLQFLIQYYNGEERAKGNILERFSAQQFPDLHSELNLSSLELGDSALYFCASTIGVGNNEQFFGPGTRLTVL.

This chain joins TRBV4-3 and TRBJ1-1; no clear D gene. V dropped 2 bases and J dropped 3 bases, with 13 bases sitting between them. This CDR3 is 15 amino acids long. Germline CDR1 and CDR2: LGHNA and YSLEER. In nucleotides, the CDR3 is TGCGCCAGCAGCCAAAACAGAGGACCCGACACTGAAGCTTTCTTT. Translation gives CASSQNRGPDTEAFF.

The V gene is TRBV7-9, the J gene TRBJ2-3; 9 nucleotides align to TRBD2. V dropped 6 bases and J dropped 4; count of bases not matched to a gene: 11. The CDR3 contains 16 residues. The germline CDR1 and CDR2 sequences are SEHNR and FQNEAQ (reference sequence). CDR3 residues: CASRFGGSGGPDTQYF. In nucleotides, the CDR3 is TGTGCCAGCAGATTTGGGGGTAGCGGGGGACCAGATACGCAGTATTTT.

The chain links TRBV7-9 to TRBJ2-7, with TRBD1 matching over 9 bases. Germline V CDR1 and CDR2: SEHNR, FQNEAQ (reference sequence). Trimming at V came to 6 bases and at J to 3 bases, leaving 12 bases not matched to a gene. This CDR3 has 16 amino acids. CDR3 in DNA: TGTGCCAGCAGGGCCTTAGCCGGGACAGGGATCTACGAGCAGTACTTC. Translated: CASRALAGTGIYEQYF. Full variable domain (remainder filled in from reference TRBV7-9 and TRBJ2-7): DTGVSQNPRHKITKRGQNVTFRCDPISEHNRLYWYRQTLGQGPEFLTYFQNEAQLEKSRLLSDRFSAERPKGSFSTLEIQRTEQGDSAMYLCASRALAGTGIYEQYFGPGTRLTVT.

This chain uses TRBV5-1 with TRBJ2-7; 7 nucleotides match TRBD2. Germline V CDR1 and CDR2: SGHRS, YFSETQ. The CDR3 consists of 14 residues. Unmatched junction bases numbered 13, after V lost 9 bases and J lost 4 bases. DNA of the CDR3: TGCGCCACCCCGATCCAGACTAGCCTTTACGAGCAGTACTTC. Residues: CATPIQTSLYEQYF.

The chain uses TRBV29-1 and TRBJ1-1; TRBD1 is a possible D gene (5 bases). Trimming stripped 6 bases from V and 1 base from J, with 18 bases between. The germline V gene encodes CDR1 SQVTM and CDR2 ANQGSEA. This CDR3 region has 15 residues. The CDR3 region is CSVRGVEARNTEAFF. The CDR3 DNA reads as TGCAGCGTCCGAGGGGTGGAGGCGAGGAACACTGAAGCTTTCTTT.

The table lists this clone with a count of one. Other DNA sequences in this specimen translate into the identical CDR3. The rearrangement joins TRBV27 to TRBJ2-1; 13 bases are shared with TRBD2. This CDR3 is built from 16 residues. Trimming at V came to 8 bases and at J to 0 bases, leaving 4 bases not matched to a gene. The germline V gene has CDR1 MNHEY and CDR2 SMNVEV (reference sequence). The CDR3 DNA sequence: TGTGCCAGCCGACTAGCGGGAGGCCCCTCCTACAATGAGCAGTTCTTC. Its protein is CASRLAGGPSYNEQFF.

The chain joins TRBV9 to TRBJ2-1; D might be TRBD2 (5 bases). V lost 1 base and J 1 base, leaving 12 bases between the germline ends. The CDR3 contains 16 residues. Germline CDR1 is SGDLS and CDR2 is YYNGEE. The CDR3 bases are TGTGCCAGCAGCGTAAGAGGGAGCAGTTCCTACAATGAGCAGTTCTTC. This translates into CASSVRGSSSYNEQFF.

This clone has a handful of counts. The genes are TRBV5-1 and TRBJ2-2, with TRBD2 identical over 13 bases. This CDR3 region has 17 residues. Germline CDR1 reads SGHRS; CDR2 reads YFSETQ. The V gene end was trimmed by 4 bases and the J gene end by 4 bases; junction bases not matched to a gene: 7. CDR3 in DNA: TGCGCCAGCAGCGTAGCGGGACTAGCGGGGCCCACCGGGGAGCTGTTTTTT. Amino acid sequence: CASSVAGLAGPTGELFF.

This clone was detected a few times. The chain uses TRBV19 and TRBJ1-5; D may be TRBD1 (5 bases). V was trimmed by 7 bases and J by 3 bases, leaving 19 bases between them. The CDR3 covers 16 residues. Germline values: CDR1 LNHDA, CDR2 SQIVND (reference sequence). Here the CDR3 reads CASTMGQGDYNQPQHF. The CDR3 nucleotides are TGTGCCAGTACCATGGGGCAGGGCGATTACAATCAGCCCCAGCATTTT.

V usage is TRBV7-9 and J usage is TRBJ1-3; maybe TRBD1 (5 bases). The CDR3 is 18 amino acids. Germline V gives CDR1 SEHNR, CDR2 FQNEAQ (reference sequence). Trimming left V 0 bases short and J 4 bases short, with 19 bases between. In nucleotides, the CDR3 is TGTGCCAGCAGCTTAGCCTACGGGTCAGGGATCTCCGGAAACACCATATATTTT. As protein: CASSLAYGSGISGNTIYF. The entire variable domain, with the rest obtained from reference TRBV7-9 and TRBJ1-3, is as follows: DTGVSQNPRHKITKRGQNVTFRCDPISEHNRLYWYRQTLGQGPEFLTYFQNEAQLEKSRLLSDRFSAERPKGSFSTLEIQRTEQGDSAMYLCASSLAYGSGISGNTIYFGEGSWLTVV.

The V gene is TRBV7-9, the J gene TRBJ1-4, with TRBD1 matching over 8 bases. CDR1 SEHNR and CDR2 FQNEAQ come from the germline V gene (reference sequence). This CDR3 spans 15 amino acids. Unmatched junction bases numbered 4, after V lost 2 bases and J lost 5 bases. In DNA, the CDR3 is TGTGCCAGCAGCTTATTCCGGACAGGGAATGAAAAACTGTTTTTT. Protein product: CASSLFRTGNEKLFF.

This chain uses TRBV6-6 with TRBJ1-2; no definite D call. CDR1 MNHNY and CDR2 SVGAGI come from the germline V gene (reference sequence). The CDR3 sequence is 11 residues long. Deletions cut 2 bases from V and 7 bases from J, with 5 bases between. In DNA, the CDR3 is TGTGCCAGCAGTTACGCTCTTGGCTACACCTTC. Amino acids: CASSYALGYTF.

The chain joins TRBV4-1 to TRBJ1-1, with a possible D match to TRBD1 (5 bases). In germline, CDR1 is MGHRA, CDR2 YSYEKL. V shed 1 base and J shed 7 bases, with 10 bases lying between them. The CDR3 is 13 amino acids. The CDR3 loop is CASSQVWGVEAFF. The CDR3 bases are TGCGCCAGCAGCCAAGTGTGGGGGGTTGAAGCTTTCTTT.

The chain is built from TRBV7-9 and TRBJ2-1, with D possibly TRBD2 on 6 matching bases. Trimming pared 5 bases from V and 7 bases from J, leaving 21 bases between. CDR3 length equals 16 residues. CDR1 and CDR2 (germline): SEHNR, FQNEAQ (reference sequence). The CDR3 reads CASSPRENRGTNEQFF. The CDR3 DNA is TGTGCCAGCAGCCCCAGAGAAAATCGGGGGACGAATGAGCAGTTCTTC.

This clone turned up a few times. The chain joins TRBV9 to TRBJ2-1; TRBD2 matches 10 bases. The CDR3 has 16 residues. CDR1 and CDR2 (germline): SGDLS, YYNGEE. V dropped 4 bases and J dropped 4; count of bases not matched to a gene: 8. The CDR3 reads CASSLFGTSVYNEQFF. The DNA for the CDR3 is TGTGCCAGCAGCCTGTTCGGGACTAGCGTTTACAATGAGCAGTTCTTC.

This chain connects TRBV13 to TRBJ2-4; D possibly corresponds to TRBD1 (7 bases). From germline, CDR1 is PRHDT and CDR2 FYEKMQ (reference sequence). The V and J ends lost 6 bases and 0 bases respectively, with 18 bases between them. CDR3 length: 17 amino acids. CDR3 loop: CASRISGGSLAKNIQYF. The CDR3 DNA reads TGTGCCAGCAGGATATCAGGGGGGTCTTTAGCCAAAAACATTCAGTACTTC.

DNA for the CDR3: TGTGCCAGCAGCAATAGACTTGGCGGCTCCTACGAGCAGTACTTC. Its translation: CASSNRLGGSYEQYF. The V and J genes are TRBV7-9 and TRBJ2-7; D gene unclear. The CDR3 sequence is 15 residues long. Trimming left V 5 bases short and J 0 bases short, with 14 bases between. Per germline, CDR1 SEHNR and CDR2 FQNEAQ (reference sequence).

V gene TRBV10-1 combines with J gene TRBJ2-7; 14 bases fit TRBD2. The germline V gene has CDR1 WNHNN and CDR2 SYGVQD (reference sequence). This CDR3 region has 16 residues. V was clipped by 2 bases and J by 4 bases; unmatched bases: 4. In DNA, the CDR3 is TGCGCCAGCAGTGAGGGACTAGCGGGAGGTGTGTACGAGCAGTACTTC. It yields the protein CASSEGLAGGVYEQYF.

This rearrangement joins TRBV7-8 to TRBJ2-7, with D perhaps TRBD2 (6 bases). Germline assignment: CDR1 SGHVS and CDR2 FQNEAQ. CDR3 length: 15 residues. V lost 4 bases to trimming and J lost 4 bases, with 17 bases between them. This CDR3 is CASSSLGRDPYEQYF. Here the CDR3 DNA reads TGTGCCAGCAGCTCCCTTGGGCGGGACCCATACGAGCAGTACTTC.

Turning to this clone: Other nucleotide sequences in the sample specify the same CDR3. This chain joins TRBV6-5 and TRBJ2-5; possible D gene TRBD1, 6 bases. Trimming cost V 2 bases and J 5 bases, with 12 bases left between them. This CDR3 has 14 residues. Germline V gene lookup returns CDR1 MNHEY and CDR2 SVGAGI. The CDR3 protein is CASSYSRGPETQYF. CDR3 nucleotide sequence: TGTGCCAGCAGTTACAGCAGGGGCCCGGAGACCCAGTACTTC.